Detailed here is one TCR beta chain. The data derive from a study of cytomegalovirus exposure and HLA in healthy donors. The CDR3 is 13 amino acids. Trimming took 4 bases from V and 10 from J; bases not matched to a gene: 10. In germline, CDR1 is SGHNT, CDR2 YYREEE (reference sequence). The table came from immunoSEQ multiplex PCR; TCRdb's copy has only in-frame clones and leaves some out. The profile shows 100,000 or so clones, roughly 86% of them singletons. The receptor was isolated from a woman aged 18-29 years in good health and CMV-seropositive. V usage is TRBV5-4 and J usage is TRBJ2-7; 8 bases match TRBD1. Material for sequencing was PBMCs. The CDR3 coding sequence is TGTGCCAGCAGCAACACGGACAGGGAGCGCCAGTACTTC. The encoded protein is CASSNTDRERQYF.